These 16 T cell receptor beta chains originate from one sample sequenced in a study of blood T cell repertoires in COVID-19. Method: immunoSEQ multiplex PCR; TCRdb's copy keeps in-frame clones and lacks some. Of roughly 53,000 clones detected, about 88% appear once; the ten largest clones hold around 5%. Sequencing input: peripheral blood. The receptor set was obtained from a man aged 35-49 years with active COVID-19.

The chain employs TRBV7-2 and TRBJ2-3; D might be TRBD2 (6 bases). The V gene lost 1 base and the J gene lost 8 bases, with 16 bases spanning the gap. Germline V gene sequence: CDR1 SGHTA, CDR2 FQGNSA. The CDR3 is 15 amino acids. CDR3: CASSLGVGGEITQYF. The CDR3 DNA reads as TGTGCCAGCAGCTTAGGGGTGGGAGGCGAGATTACGCAGTATTTT.

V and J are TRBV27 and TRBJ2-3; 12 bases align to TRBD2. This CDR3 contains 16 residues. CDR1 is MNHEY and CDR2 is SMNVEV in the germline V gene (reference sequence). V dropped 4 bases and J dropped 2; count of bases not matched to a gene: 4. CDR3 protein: CASSSTSGGYTDTQYF. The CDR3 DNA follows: TGTGCCAGCAGTTCCACTAGCGGGGGGTACACAGATACGCAGTATTTT.

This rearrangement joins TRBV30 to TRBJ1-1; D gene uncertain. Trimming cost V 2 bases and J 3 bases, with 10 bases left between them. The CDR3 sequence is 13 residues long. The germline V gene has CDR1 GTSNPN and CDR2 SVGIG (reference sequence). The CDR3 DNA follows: TGTGCCTGGAGTCCGGGGAAGGACACTGAAGCTTTCTTT. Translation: CAWSPGKDTEAFF. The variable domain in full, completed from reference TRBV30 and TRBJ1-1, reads SQTIHQWPATLVQPVGSPLSLECTVEGTSNPNLYWYRQAAGRGLQLLFYSVGIGQISSEVPQNLSASRPQDRQFILSSKKLLLSDSGFYLCAWSPGKDTEAFFGQGTRLTVV.

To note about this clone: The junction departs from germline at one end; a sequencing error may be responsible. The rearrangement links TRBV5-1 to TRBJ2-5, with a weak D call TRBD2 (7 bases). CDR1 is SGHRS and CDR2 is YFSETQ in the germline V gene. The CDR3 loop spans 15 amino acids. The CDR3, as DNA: TGCGCCCGCAGCTTGGGGGGGGCGGGAGCAGAGACCCAGTACTTC. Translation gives CARSLGGAGAETQYF.

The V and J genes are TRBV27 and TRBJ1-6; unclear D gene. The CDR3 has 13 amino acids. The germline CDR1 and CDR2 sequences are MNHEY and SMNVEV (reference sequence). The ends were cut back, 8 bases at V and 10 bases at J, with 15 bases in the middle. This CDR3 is CASGPSGWSPLHF. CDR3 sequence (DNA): TGTGCCAGCGGGCCGTCGGGATGGTCACCCCTCCACTTT.

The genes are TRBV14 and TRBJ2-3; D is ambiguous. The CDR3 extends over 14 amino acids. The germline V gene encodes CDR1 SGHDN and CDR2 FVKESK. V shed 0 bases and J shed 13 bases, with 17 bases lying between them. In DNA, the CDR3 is TGTGCCAGCAGCCAAGAACATGGCCGATCTGCGGAGTATTTT. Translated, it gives CASSQEHGRSAEYF.

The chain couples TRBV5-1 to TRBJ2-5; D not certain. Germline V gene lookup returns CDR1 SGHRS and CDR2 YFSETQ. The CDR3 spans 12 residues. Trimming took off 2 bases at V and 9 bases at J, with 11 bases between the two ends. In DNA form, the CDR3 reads TGCGCCAGCAGCTTTTCCCCGCCGGCCCAGTACTTC. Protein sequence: CASSFSPPAQYF.

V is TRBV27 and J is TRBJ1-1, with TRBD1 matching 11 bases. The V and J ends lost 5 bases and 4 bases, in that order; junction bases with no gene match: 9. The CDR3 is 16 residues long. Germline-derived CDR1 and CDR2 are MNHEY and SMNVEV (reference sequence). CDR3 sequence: CASSLHGQGALTEAFF. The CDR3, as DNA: TGTGCCAGCAGTCTCCACGGACAGGGGGCGCTCACTGAAGCTTTCTTT.

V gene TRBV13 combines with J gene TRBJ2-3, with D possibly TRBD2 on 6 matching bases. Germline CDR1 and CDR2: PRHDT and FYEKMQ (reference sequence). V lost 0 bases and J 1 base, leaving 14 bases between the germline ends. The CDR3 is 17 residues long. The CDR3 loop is CASSLGGAGTRTDTQYF. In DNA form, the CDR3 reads TGTGCCAGCAGCTTAGGGGGAGCCGGGACTCGCACAGATACGCAGTATTTT.

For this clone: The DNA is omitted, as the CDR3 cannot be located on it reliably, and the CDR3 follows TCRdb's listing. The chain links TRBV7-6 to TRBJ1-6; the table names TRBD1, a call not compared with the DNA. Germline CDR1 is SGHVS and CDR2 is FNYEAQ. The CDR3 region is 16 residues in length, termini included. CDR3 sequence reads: CASSRAGQGAYSPLHF.

The CDR3 nucleotides read TGTGCCAGCAGCTTGGATGGCCCGACAGGGCGGTTCACTGAAGCTTTCTTT. It is translated as CASSLDGPTGRFTEAFF. The chain combines TRBV5-8 with TRBJ1-1; 7 nucleotides line up with TRBD1. The CDR3 runs to 17 residues. Germline CDR1 reads SGHTS; CDR2 reads YDEGEE. Trimming at V came to 0 bases and at J to 4 bases, leaving 12 bases not matched to a gene.

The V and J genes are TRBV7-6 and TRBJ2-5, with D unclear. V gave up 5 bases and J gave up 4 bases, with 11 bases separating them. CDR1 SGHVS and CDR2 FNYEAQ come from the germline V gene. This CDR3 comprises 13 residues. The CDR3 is CASSLGQVETQYF. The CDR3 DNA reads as TGTGCCAGCAGCCTTGGGCAGGTAGAGACCCAGTACTTC.

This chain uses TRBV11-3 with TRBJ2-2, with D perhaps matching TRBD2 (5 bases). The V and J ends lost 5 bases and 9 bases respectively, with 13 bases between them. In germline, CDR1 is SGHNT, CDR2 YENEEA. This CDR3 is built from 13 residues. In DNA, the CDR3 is TGTGCCAGCAGCGTACGGGATGGGAGGGAGCTGTTTTTT. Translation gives CASSVRDGRELFF.

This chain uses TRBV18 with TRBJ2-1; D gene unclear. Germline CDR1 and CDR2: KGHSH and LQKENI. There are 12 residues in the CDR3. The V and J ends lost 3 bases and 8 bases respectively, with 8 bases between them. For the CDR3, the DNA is TGTGCCAGCTCACCGGGCAGTCATGAGCAGTTCTTC. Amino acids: CASSPGSHEQFF. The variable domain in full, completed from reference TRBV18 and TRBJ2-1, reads NAGVMQNPRHLVRRRGQEARLRCSPMKGHSHVYWYRQLPEEGLKFMVYLQKENIIDESGMPKERFSAEFPKEGPSILRIQQVVRGDSAAYFCASSPGSHEQFFGPGTRLTVL.

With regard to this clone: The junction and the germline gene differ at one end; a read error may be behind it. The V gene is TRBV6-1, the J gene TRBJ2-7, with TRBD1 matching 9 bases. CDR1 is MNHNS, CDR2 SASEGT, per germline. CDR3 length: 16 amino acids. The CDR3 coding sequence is TGTGCCAGCAGTGGGACCCCGGGACAGGGCTCCCACGAGCAGTACTTC. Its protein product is CASSGTPGQGSHEQYF.

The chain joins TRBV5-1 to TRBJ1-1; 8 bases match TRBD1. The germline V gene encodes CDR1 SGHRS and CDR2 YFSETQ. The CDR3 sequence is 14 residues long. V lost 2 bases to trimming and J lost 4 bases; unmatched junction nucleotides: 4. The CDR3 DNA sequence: TGCGCCAGCAGCTTCCAGGGGGCGGGCACTGAAGCTTTCTTT. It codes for CASSFQGAGTEAFF.